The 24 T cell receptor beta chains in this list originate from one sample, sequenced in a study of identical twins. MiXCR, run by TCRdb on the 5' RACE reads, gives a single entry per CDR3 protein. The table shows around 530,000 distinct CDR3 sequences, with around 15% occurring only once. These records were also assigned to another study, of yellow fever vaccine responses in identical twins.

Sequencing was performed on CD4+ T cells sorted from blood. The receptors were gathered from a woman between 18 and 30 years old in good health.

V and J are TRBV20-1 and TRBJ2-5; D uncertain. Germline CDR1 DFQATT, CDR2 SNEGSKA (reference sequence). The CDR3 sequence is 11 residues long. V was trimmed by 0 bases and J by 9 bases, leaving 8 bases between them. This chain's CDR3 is CSARDRVAQYF. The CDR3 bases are TGCAGTGCTAGAGACCGTGTGGCCCAGTACTTC.

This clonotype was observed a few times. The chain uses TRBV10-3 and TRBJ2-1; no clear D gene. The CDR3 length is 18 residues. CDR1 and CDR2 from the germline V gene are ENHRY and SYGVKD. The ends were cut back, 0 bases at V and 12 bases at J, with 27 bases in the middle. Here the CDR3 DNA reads TGTGCCATCAGTGAGTCGAGATCGGTGACACCCGCTGGACGAGGGCAGTTCTTC. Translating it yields CAISESRSVTPAGRGQFF.

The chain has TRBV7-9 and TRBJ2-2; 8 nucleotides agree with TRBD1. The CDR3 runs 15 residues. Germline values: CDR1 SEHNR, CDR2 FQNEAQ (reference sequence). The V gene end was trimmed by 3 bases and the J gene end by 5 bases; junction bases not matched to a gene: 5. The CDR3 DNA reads TGTGCCAGCAGCTTTTCAGGGGGCGATACCGGGGAGCTGTTTTTT. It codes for CASSFSGGDTGELFF.

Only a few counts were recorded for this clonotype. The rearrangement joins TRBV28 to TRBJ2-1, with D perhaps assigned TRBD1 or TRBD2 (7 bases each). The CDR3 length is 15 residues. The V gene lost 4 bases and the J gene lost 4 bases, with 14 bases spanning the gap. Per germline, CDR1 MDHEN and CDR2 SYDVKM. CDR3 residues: CASSWGGTDYNEQFF. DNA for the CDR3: TGTGCCAGCAGTTGGGGGGGGACAGATTACAATGAGCAGTTCTTC.

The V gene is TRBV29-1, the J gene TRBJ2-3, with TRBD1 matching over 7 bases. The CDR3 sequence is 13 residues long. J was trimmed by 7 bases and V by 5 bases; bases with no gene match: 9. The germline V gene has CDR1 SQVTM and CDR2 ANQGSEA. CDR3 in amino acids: CSVPRGSSNTQYF. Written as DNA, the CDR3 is TGCAGCGTTCCCAGGGGGTCCAGTAATACGCAGTATTTT.

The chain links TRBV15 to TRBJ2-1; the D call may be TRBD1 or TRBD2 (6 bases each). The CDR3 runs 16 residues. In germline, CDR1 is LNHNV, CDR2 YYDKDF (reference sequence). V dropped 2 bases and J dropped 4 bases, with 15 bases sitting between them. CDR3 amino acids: CATSRTDGGGYNEQFF. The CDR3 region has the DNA TGTGCCACCAGCAGAACTGACGGGGGCGGATACAATGAGCAGTTCTTC.

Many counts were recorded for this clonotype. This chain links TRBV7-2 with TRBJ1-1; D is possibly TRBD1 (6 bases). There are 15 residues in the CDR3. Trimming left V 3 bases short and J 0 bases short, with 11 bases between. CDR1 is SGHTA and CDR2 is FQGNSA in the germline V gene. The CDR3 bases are TGTGCCAGCAGCTTGGCTGGACAGCTGAACACTGAAGCTTTCTTT. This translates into CASSLAGQLNTEAFF.

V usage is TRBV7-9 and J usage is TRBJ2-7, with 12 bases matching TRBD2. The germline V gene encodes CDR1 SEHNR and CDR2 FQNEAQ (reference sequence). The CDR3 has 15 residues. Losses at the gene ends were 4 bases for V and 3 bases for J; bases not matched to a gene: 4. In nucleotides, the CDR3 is TGTGCCAGCAGCTACCCGACTAGCGGGAGCTACGAGCAGTACTTC. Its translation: CASSYPTSGSYEQYF.

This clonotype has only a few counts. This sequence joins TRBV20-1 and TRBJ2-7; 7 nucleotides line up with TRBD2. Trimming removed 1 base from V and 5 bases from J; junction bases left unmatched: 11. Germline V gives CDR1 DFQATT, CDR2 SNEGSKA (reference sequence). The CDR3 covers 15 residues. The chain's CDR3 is CSARATVSTSHEQYV. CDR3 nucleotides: TGCAGTGCTAGAGCGACCGTCTCGACTAGCCACGAGCAGTACGTC.

The CDR3 DNA reads as TGTGCCAGCAGTTACCACGGGACAGGGGAAGAGACCCAGTACTTC. Its translation is CASSYHGTGEETQYF. This chain joins TRBV6-5 and TRBJ2-5; 10 positions match TRBD1. The CDR3 loop spans 15 amino acids. Germline assignment: CDR1 MNHEY and CDR2 SVGAGI. Trimming removed 2 bases from V and 3 bases from J; junction bases left unmatched: 3.

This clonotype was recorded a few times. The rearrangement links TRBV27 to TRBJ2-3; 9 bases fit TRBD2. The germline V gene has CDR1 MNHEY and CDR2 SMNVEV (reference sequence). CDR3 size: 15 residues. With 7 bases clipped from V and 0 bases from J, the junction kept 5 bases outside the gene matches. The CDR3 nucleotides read TGTGCCAGCACCGAGCGGGGGGCTAGCACAGATACGCAGTATTTT. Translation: CASTERGASTDTQYF.

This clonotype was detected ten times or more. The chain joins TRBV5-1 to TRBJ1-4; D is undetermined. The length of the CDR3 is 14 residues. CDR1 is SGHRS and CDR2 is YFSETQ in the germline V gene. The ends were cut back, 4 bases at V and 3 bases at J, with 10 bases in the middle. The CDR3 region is CASSPRTPNEKLFF. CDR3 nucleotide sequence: TGCGCCAGCAGCCCCAGGACCCCTAATGAAAAACTGTTTTTT. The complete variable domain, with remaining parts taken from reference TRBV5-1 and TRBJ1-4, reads KAGVTQTPRYLIKTRGQQVTLSCSPISGHRSVSWYQQTPGQGLQFLFEYFSETQRNKGNFPGRFSGRQFSNSRSEMNVSTLELGDSALYLCASSPRTPNEKLFFGSGTQLSVL.

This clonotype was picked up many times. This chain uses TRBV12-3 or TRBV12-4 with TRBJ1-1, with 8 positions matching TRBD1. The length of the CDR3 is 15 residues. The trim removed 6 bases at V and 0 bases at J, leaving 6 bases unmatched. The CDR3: CASSRGQGVNTEAFF. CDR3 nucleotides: TGTGCCAGCAGCCGAGGACAGGGAGTGAACACTGAAGCTTTCTTT.

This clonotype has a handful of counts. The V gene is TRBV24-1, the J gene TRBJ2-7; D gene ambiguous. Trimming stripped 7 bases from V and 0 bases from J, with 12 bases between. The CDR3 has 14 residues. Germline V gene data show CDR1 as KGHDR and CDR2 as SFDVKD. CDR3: CATSQTGSSYEQYF. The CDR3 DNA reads TGTGCCACCAGCCAGACGGGCAGCTCCTACGAGCAGTACTTC.

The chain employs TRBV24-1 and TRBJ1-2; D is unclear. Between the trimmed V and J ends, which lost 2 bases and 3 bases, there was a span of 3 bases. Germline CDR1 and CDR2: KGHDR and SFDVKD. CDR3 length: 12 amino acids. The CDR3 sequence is CATSDSDYGYTF. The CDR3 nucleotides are TGTGCCACCAGTGATTCAGACTATGGCTACACCTTC.

The CDR3 DNA is TGTGCCAGCAGGCTAGCGGGAGAATTAACCGGGGAGCTGTTTTTT. Translation: CASRLAGELTGELFF. This chain joins TRBV5-5 and TRBJ2-2, with 10 positions matching TRBD2. The CDR3 is 15 residues long. Germline CDR1 SGHKS, CDR2 YYEKEE (reference sequence). Trimming at V came to 5 bases and at J to 5 bases, leaving 6 bases not matched to a gene. Variable domain in full (rest from reference TRBV5-5 and TRBJ2-2): DAGVTQSPTHLIKTRGQQVTLRCSPISGHKSVSWYQQVLGQGPQFIFQYYEKEERGRGNFPDRFSARQFPNYSSELNVNALLLGDSALYLCASRLAGELTGELFFGEGSRLTVL.

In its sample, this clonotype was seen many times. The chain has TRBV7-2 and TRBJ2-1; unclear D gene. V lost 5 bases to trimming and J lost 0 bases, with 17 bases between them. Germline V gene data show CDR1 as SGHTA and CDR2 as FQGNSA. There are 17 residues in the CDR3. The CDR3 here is CASSKLYFPISYNEQFF. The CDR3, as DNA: TGTGCCAGCAGCAAACTTTACTTCCCCATCTCCTACAATGAGCAGTTCTTC.

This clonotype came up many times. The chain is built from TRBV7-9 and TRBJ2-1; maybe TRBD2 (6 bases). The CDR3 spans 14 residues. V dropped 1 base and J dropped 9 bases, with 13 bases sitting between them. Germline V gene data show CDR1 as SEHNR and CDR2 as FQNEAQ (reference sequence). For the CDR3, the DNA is TGTGCCAGCAGCTTAGATGCGGGGTCTGGTGAGCAGTTCTTC. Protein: CASSLDAGSGEQFF.

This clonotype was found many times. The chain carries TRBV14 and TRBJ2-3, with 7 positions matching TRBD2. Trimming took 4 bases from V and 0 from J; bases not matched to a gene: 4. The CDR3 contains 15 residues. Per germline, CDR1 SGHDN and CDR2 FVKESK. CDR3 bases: TGTGCCAGCAGCCCAAGACTAGCTAGCACAGATACGCAGTATTTT. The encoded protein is CASSPRLASTDTQYF.

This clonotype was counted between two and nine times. This chain's CDR3 is CASSLAGTPMYEQYF. DNA for the CDR3: TGCGCCAGCAGCTTGGCTGGGACGCCCATGTACGAGCAGTACTTC. The V and J genes are TRBV5-1 and TRBJ2-7; the D gene could be TRBD1 or TRBD2 (5 bases each). Germline V CDR1 and CDR2: SGHRS, YFSETQ. V lost 0 bases and J lost 4, with 14 bases in between. This CDR3 is 15 amino acids long.

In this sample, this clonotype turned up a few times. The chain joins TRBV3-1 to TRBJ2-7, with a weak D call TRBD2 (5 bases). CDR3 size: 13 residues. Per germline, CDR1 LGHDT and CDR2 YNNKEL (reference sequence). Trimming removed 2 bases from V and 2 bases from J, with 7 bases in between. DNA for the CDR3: TGTGCCAGCAGCCAACACGGGACCTACGAGCAGTACGTC. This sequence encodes CASSQHGTYEQYV.

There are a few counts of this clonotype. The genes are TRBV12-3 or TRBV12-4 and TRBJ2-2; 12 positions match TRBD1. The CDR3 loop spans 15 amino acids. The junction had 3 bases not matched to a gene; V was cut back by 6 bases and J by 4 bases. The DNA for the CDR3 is TGTGCCAGCAGGGGGACAGGGGGCCCCACCGGGGAGCTGTTTTTT. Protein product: CASRGTGGPTGELFF.

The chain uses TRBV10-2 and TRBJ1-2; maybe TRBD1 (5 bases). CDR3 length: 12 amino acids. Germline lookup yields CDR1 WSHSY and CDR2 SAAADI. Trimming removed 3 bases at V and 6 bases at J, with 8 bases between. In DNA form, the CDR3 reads TGCGCCAGCAGTGATGGGACGGATGGCTACACCTTC. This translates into CASSDGTDGYTF.

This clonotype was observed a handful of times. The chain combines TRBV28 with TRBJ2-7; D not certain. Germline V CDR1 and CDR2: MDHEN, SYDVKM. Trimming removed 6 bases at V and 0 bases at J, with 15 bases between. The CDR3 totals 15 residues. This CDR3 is CASSPGQTSSYEQYV. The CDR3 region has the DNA TGTGCCAGCAGCCCCGGGCAGACCAGCTCCTACGAGCAGTACGTC.